The next 14 T cell receptor beta chains were all read from a single sample in a study of blood T cell repertoires in COVID-19. Here immunoSEQ multiplex PCR was the method, and the copy in TCRdb shows in-frame clones only, minus some. The sample lists about 270,000 clones, about 89% occurring once. Input material: peripheral blood. The receptors originated from a man aged 35-49 years with active or convalescent COVID-19.

The rearrangement uses TRBV27 and TRBJ1-5; 9 bases fit TRBD1. Germline V gives CDR1 MNHEY, CDR2 SMNVEV (reference sequence). The V gene end was trimmed by 1 base and the J gene end by 4 bases; junction bases not matched to a gene: 5. The CDR3 has 16 residues. CDR3 residues: CASSLWGQGLNQPQHF. The CDR3 nucleotides are TGTGCCAGCAGTTTATGGGGACAGGGCTTGAATCAGCCCCAGCATTTT.

This chain links TRBV6-5 with TRBJ2-7; 10 bases map to TRBD1. The CDR3 has 15 residues. V shed 2 bases, J shed 5 bases, and the junction held 6 bases outside the gene matches. In germline, CDR1 is MNHEY, CDR2 SVGAGI. The CDR3 coding sequence is TGTGCCAGCAGTTACGGGACAGGGGATCCCCACGAGCAGTACTTC. This encodes CASSYGTGDPHEQYF.

V is TRBV5-1 and J is TRBJ2-2; TRBD2 matches at 14 bases. The CDR3 is 17 amino acids. After removal of 4 bases from V and 4 bases from J, the junction contained 6 bases not matched to a gene. Germline V lookup: CDR1 SGHRS, CDR2 YFSETQ. As DNA, the CDR3 is TGCGCCAGCAGCAGCGGGACTAGCGGGAGATCCACCGGGGAGCTGTTTTTT. Protein: CASSSGTSGRSTGELFF.

This chain connects TRBV6-5 to TRBJ2-5; 7 nucleotides line up with TRBD2. Germline V gene lookup returns CDR1 MNHEY and CDR2 SVGAGI. With 4 bases clipped from V and 4 bases from J, the junction kept 9 bases outside the gene matches. The CDR3 length is 15 residues. CDR3 bases: TGTGCCAGCAGTTCATCTCTTACGGGGGGAGAGACCCAGTACTTC. This gives the protein CASSSSLTGGETQYF.

This chain connects TRBV28 to TRBJ1-4; a possible D gene is TRBD1 (5 bases). The V and J ends lost 3 bases and 2 bases respectively, with 7 bases between them. CDR3 size: 14 residues. CDR1 and CDR2 (germline): MDHEN, SYDVKM. CDR3 coding DNA: TGTGCCAGCAGTTTTCCAGGGACTAATGAAAAACTGTTTTTT. This codes for CASSFPGTNEKLFF. The entire variable domain, with the rest obtained from reference TRBV28 and TRBJ1-4, is as follows: DVKVTQSSRYLVKRTGEKVFLECVQDMDHENMFWYRQDPGLGLRLIYFSYDVKMKEKGDIPEGYSVSREKKERFSLILESASTNQTSMYLCASSFPGTNEKLFFGSGTQLSVL.

This clone has just a few counts. The V and J genes are TRBV5-1 and TRBJ1-3; D unresolved. CDR3 length equals 14 residues. The germline gives CDR1 SGHRS, CDR2 YFSETQ. V gave up 0 bases and J gave up 1 base, with 5 bases separating them. CDR3 residues: CASSLAESGNTIYF. The CDR3 coding sequence is TGCGCCAGCAGCTTGGCGGAGTCTGGAAACACCATATATTTT.

The V call is TRBV3-1 (or the pseudogene TRBV3-2), the J call TRBJ1-2, with D possibly being TRBD1 (6 bases). V lost 0 bases, J lost 8 bases, and 16 bases lay in between. Germline CDR1 is LGHDT and CDR2 is YNNKEL (reference sequence). There are 15 residues in the CDR3. The CDR3 DNA follows: TGTGCCAGCAGCCAAGAGGGTGGGGGCTTGGGAGGCTACACCTTC. This gives the protein CASSQEGGGLGGYTF.

The rearrangement joins TRBV2 to TRBJ1-3; 11 bases map to TRBD1. The CDR3 totals 15 residues. The ends lost 6 bases at V and 4 bases at J; junction bases unmatched: 5. The germline gives CDR1 SNHLY, CDR2 FYNNEI. The CDR3 loop is CASRPGTGGGNTIYF. The CDR3, as DNA: TGTGCCAGCAGGCCCGGGACAGGGGGAGGAAACACCATATATTTT.

The rearrangement uses TRBV29-1 and TRBJ2-7, with 8 bases matching TRBD2. Germline-derived CDR1 and CDR2 are SQVTM and ANQGSEA. This CDR3 region has 13 residues. The J segment lost 3 bases and the V segment lost 7 bases, leaving 8 bases of the junction unmatched. The CDR3 reads CSAGAGEIYEQYF. The CDR3 DNA sequence: TGCAGCGCTGGAGCGGGGGAAATCTACGAGCAGTACTTC.

The chain has TRBV7-9 and TRBJ2-1, with D perhaps TRBD1 (5 bases). The germline V gene has CDR1 SEHNR and CDR2 FQNEAQ (reference sequence). The CDR3 loop spans 16 amino acids. With 1 base removed from V and 4 bases from J, the gap between germline ends came to 14 bases. In DNA, the CDR3 is TGTGCCAGCAGCTTAGTGCCAGGGCCCCTTTACAATGAGCAGTTCTTC. This gives the protein CASSLVPGPLYNEQFF.

The chain carries TRBV28 and TRBJ2-1, with TRBD1 matching over 7 bases. After removal of 6 bases from V and 14 bases from J, the junction contained 19 bases not matched to a gene. In germline, CDR1 is MDHEN, CDR2 SYDVKM. The CDR3 totals 15 residues. This chain's CDR3 is CASSPGTAPEGREFF. In nucleotides, the CDR3 is TGTGCCAGCAGCCCCGGGACAGCCCCCGAAGGTCGCGAGTTCTTC.

The chain couples TRBV30 to TRBJ2-1; tentatively, D is TRBD2 (6 bases). The CDR3 contains 14 residues. Trimming took off 5 bases at V and 0 bases at J, with 11 bases between the two ends. From germline, CDR1 is GTSNPN and CDR2 SVGIG (reference sequence). The CDR3 coding sequence is TGTGCCTGGGTGCGGGACTCCTCCTACAATGAGCAGTTCTTC. It translates to CAWVRDSSYNEQFF.

This clone has a single count. The chain has TRBV9 and TRBJ1-2; 9 bases agree with TRBD1. The V and J ends lost 4 bases and 6 bases, in that order; junction bases with no gene match: 16. Germline CDR1 is SGDLS and CDR2 is YYNGEE. The CDR3 totals 17 residues. DNA of the CDR3: TGTGCCAGCAGCCTTACCGCTTTCGGGACAGGGAAAAATGGCTACACCTTC. It encodes CASSLTAFGTGKNGYTF.

This chain connects TRBV2 to TRBJ2-1, with TRBD2 matching over 8 bases. J lost 7 bases, V lost 5 bases, and 10 bases had no gene match. Germline values: CDR1 SNHLY, CDR2 FYNNEI. The CDR3 sequence is 15 residues long. The CDR3 DNA is TGTGCCAGCAGTCGGAGCGGGAGTATTGAGAATGAGCAGTTCTTC. Protein sequence: CASSRSGSIENEQFF.